The next 15 T cell receptor beta chains were all read from a single sample in a study of Tregs in tolerant kidney transplant recipients. The table came from immunoSEQ multiplex PCR; TCRdb's copy has only in-frame clones and leaves some out. The profile shows about 87,000 clones, 80% to 95% of them singletons. This specimen consisted of CD4+ T cells from blood, obtained before the transplant. The receptors shown here come from a human donor who received a combined kidney and bone marrow transplant.

This chain connects TRBV6-5 to TRBJ2-7; 7 nucleotides match TRBD1. From germline, CDR1 is MNHEY and CDR2 SVGAGI. V was pared by 4 bases and J by 1 base, with 10 bases of the junction left unmatched. The CDR3 consists of 16 residues. The CDR3 spells CASSFTGTVISYEQYF. CDR3 sequence (DNA): TGTGCCAGCAGTTTCACCGGGACAGTTATATCCTACGAGCAGTACTTC.

This chain connects TRBV2 to TRBJ2-5; a possible D gene is TRBD2 (7 bases). Trimming cost V 8 bases and J 2 bases, with 15 bases left between them. CDR3 length: 14 residues. The V gene's germline CDR1 is SNHLY and CDR2 FYNNEI. CDR3 loop: CASQYRGAQETQYF. The CDR3 bases are TGTGCCAGCCAGTACCGGGGGGCGCAAGAGACCCAGTACTTC.

This clone has a single count. The chain has TRBV7-2 and TRBJ2-7; D perhaps matches TRBD2 (6 bases). Germline V lookup: CDR1 SGHTA, CDR2 FQGNSA. The length of the CDR3 is 15 residues. The V and J ends lost 3 bases and 4 bases respectively, with 16 bases between them. The CDR3 loop is CASSFGNKGRYEQYF. The CDR3 coding sequence is TGTGCCAGCAGCTTTGGCAACAAGGGGAGGTACGAGCAGTACTTC.

This clone occurred a few times. The genes are TRBV28 and TRBJ1-3; D is ambiguous. The CDR3 contains 15 residues. Germline lookup yields CDR1 MDHEN and CDR2 SYDVKM. V was shortened by 0 bases and J by 0 bases, with 6 bases between the two germline ends. CDR3 coding DNA: TGTGCCAGCAGTTTATGGCAGGTCTCTGGAAACACCATATATTTT. It translates to CASSLWQVSGNTIYF.

This clone was recorded a few times. V and J are TRBV27 and TRBJ2-7, with 8 bases that match TRBD1. Germline values: CDR1 MNHEY, CDR2 SMNVEV (reference sequence). This CDR3 is built from 14 residues. The ends lost 5 bases at V and 3 bases at J; junction bases unmatched: 6. This CDR3 reads CASSPGQVRYEQYF. Written as DNA, the CDR3 is TGTGCCAGCAGTCCGGGACAGGTACGCTACGAGCAGTACTTC.

This clone has a single count. V gene TRBV27 combines with J gene TRBJ2-1, with 9 bases that match TRBD2. CDR3 size: 16 residues. Germline V gene data show CDR1 as MNHEY and CDR2 as SMNVEV (reference sequence). Germline trimming cut 8 bases from V and 7 bases from J; bases unmatched to any gene: 15. The CDR3 DNA reads as TGTGCCAGCCAACCGGTGGGTAGCGGGGGAGTAAATGAGCAGTTCTTC. Translated: CASQPVGSGGVNEQFF.

This sequence joins TRBV19 and TRBJ2-5, with TRBD1 matching 9 bases. The V segment lost 2 bases and the J segment 2 bases; nucleotides outside the gene matches: 3. This CDR3 spans 15 amino acids. Germline V CDR1 and CDR2: LNHDA, SQIVND (reference sequence). The CDR3 sequence: CASSITGTGQETQYF. The CDR3 DNA reads TGTGCCAGTAGTATAACCGGGACAGGGCAAGAGACCCAGTACTTC.

The J gene is TRBJ2-1, the V gene TRBV5-1; 11 bases agree with TRBD2. CDR1 and CDR2 (germline): SGHRS, YFSETQ. CDR3 length equals 16 residues. V lost 2 bases and J lost 7; bases outside the gene matches: 8. CDR3 in DNA: TGCGCCAGCAGCTTCGGGGTAGCGGGAGGGCCGAATGAGCAGTTCTTC. The encoded protein is CASSFGVAGGPNEQFF.

The rearrangement links TRBV6-5 to TRBJ2-3, with 14 bases matching TRBD2. Trimming took 4 bases from V and 3 from J; bases not matched to a gene: 3. The CDR3 totals 16 residues. Germline-derived CDR1 and CDR2 are MNHEY and SVGAGI. In nucleotides, the CDR3 is TGTGCCAGCAGTTGGGGGACTAGCGGGAGTACAGATACGCAGTATTTT. It is translated as CASSWGTSGSTDTQYF.

The chain is built from TRBV4-2 and TRBJ2-7; 9 positions agree with TRBD2. J gave up 3 bases and V 6 bases, and 18 bases lay outside the gene matches. Germline CDR1 reads LGHNA; CDR2 reads YNFKEQ. The CDR3 spans 18 residues. Written as DNA, the CDR3 is TGTGCCAGCAGTCGACGGTGGGAGGCTAGCGGGACCAGCTACGAGCAGTACTTC. This encodes CASSRRWEASGTSYEQYF.

The CDR3 protein is CASSEQAGSYNEQFF. The CDR3 nucleotides read TGTGCCAGCAGTGAACAAGCGGGGTCCTACAATGAGCAGTTCTTC. The chain employs TRBV2 and TRBJ2-1; 7 bases are shared with TRBD2. Germline assignment: CDR1 SNHLY and CDR2 FYNNEI. CDR3 length: 15 amino acids. The J segment lost 1 base and the V segment lost 2 bases, leaving 2 bases of the junction unmatched.

V gene TRBV2 combines with J gene TRBJ1-5; tentative D call: TRBD1 (6 bases). The CDR3 length is 15 residues. Deletions cut 1 base from V and 2 bases from J, with 9 bases between. The germline gives CDR1 SNHLY, CDR2 FYNNEI. The CDR3 loop reads CASSEGGGGNQPQHF. For the CDR3, the DNA is TGTGCCAGCAGTGAAGGAGGGGGAGGCAATCAGCCCCAGCATTTT.

This chain connects TRBV7-9 to TRBJ1-2; 8 bases map to TRBD1. Looked up from germline, CDR1 is SEHNR and CDR2 is FQNEAQ (reference sequence). V lost 8 bases, J lost 4 bases, and 6 bases stayed unmatched. The CDR3 is 13 amino acids. DNA for the CDR3: TGTGCCAGCGGCACAGGGGGTATCTATGGCTACACCTTC. Protein: CASGTGGIYGYTF. Drawing the rest from reference TRBV7-9 and TRBJ1-2, the complete variable domain is DTGVSQNPRHKITKRGQNVTFRCDPISEHNRLYWYRQTLGQGPEFLTYFQNEAQLEKSRLLSDRFSAERPKGSFSTLEIQRTEQGDSAMYLCASGTGGIYGYTFGSGTRLTVV.

The V and J genes are TRBV9 and TRBJ1-3; TRBD1 is a possible D gene (5 bases). From germline, CDR1 is SGDLS and CDR2 YYNGEE. This CDR3 comprises 17 residues. V shed 1 base and J shed 3 bases, with 17 bases lying between them. In nucleotides, the CDR3 is TGTGCCAGCAGCGTACTCATGGACGGGGGGGGTGGAAACACCATATATTTT. Translating gives CASSVLMDGGGGNTIYF.

J is TRBJ2-5 and V is TRBV7-3; TRBD1 matches 8 bases. V was clipped by 3 bases and J by 4 bases; unmatched bases: 13. The CDR3 consists of 17 residues. Germline V CDR1 and CDR2: SGHTA, FQGTGA. The CDR3 DNA reads TGTGCCAGCAGCTTGAACGCAGGGGGCGCTTATGGAGAGACCCAGTACTTC. This encodes CASSLNAGGAYGETQYF.